The 13 T cell receptor beta chains reported below all come from one sample, sequenced in a study of cytomegalovirus exposure and HLA in healthy donors. Both 60 Vbeta primers and 13 Jbeta primers went into the PCR. Clones were read by immunoSEQ multiplex PCR, and TCRdb kept only the in-frame ones, dropping some. The sample includes about 120,000 clones, 74% of them seen just once. The sequenced material came from PBMCs. These receptors all stem from a human donor in good health.

This clone was recorded only once. Additional DNA sequences in this sample encode the identical CDR3. V is TRBV29-1 and J is TRBJ2-7; tentative D call: TRBD1 (5 bases). The germline V and J ends were trimmed by 4 bases and 0 bases, with 7 bases remaining between them. The germline V gene encodes CDR1 SQVTM and CDR2 ANQGSEA. The CDR3 is 12 residues long. The CDR3 DNA reads as TGCAGCGTTGGTCAGGGCTCCTACGAGCAGTACTTC. It translates to CSVGQGSYEQYF.

J is TRBJ2-4 and V is TRBV2; unclear D gene. Germline CDR1 reads SNHLY; CDR2 reads FYNNEI. The V and J ends lost 7 bases and 0 bases respectively, with 10 bases between them. The CDR3 loop spans 14 amino acids. For the CDR3, the DNA is TGTGCCAGCAACTTACTTTTAGCCAAAAACATTCAGTACTTC. This gives the protein CASNLLLAKNIQYF.

This clone came up once. The CDR3 DNA is TGTGCCTGGAGCCTCGGACAGGGGAGAGAGACCCAGTACTTC. Its translation is CAWSLGQGRETQYF. The V call is TRBV30, the J call TRBJ2-5; 9 positions match TRBD1. The trim removed 3 bases at V and 4 bases at J, leaving 6 bases unmatched. The CDR3 has 14 amino acids. Germline V gene sequence: CDR1 GTSNPN, CDR2 SVGIG (reference sequence). Full variable domain (missing parts from reference TRBV30 and TRBJ2-5): SQTIHQWPATLVQPVGSPLSLECTVEGTSNPNLYWYRQAAGRGLQLLFYSVGIGQISSEVPQNLSASRPQDRQFILSSKKLLLSDSGFYLCAWSLGQGRETQYFGPGTRLLVL.

The chain has TRBV9 and TRBJ2-1; a possible D gene is TRBD2 (6 bases). The germline V and J ends were trimmed by 3 bases and 6 bases, with 13 bases remaining between them. The CDR3 spans 14 residues. CDR1 is SGDLS and CDR2 is YYNGEE in the germline V gene. This CDR3 is CASSGVAATNEQFF. As DNA, the CDR3 is TGTGCCAGCAGCGGTGTAGCGGCAACCAATGAGCAGTTCTTC.

This clone was seen more than once but under ten times. This sequence joins TRBV4-2 and TRBJ2-2; the match to TRBD2 covers 8 bases. Germline loops: CDR1 LGHNA, CDR2 YNFKEQ. The ends lost 0 bases at V and 7 bases at J; junction bases unmatched: 7. CDR3 length: 16 residues. The CDR3 bases are TGTGCCAGCAGCCAAGATCCGGGGGGGCAGGGCGGGGAGCTGTTTTTT. Translated: CASSQDPGGQGGELFF.

This clone was counted a single time. The chain recombines TRBV28 with TRBJ2-3; D possibly corresponds to TRBD1 (6 bases). The CDR3 runs to 12 residues. Per germline, CDR1 MDHEN and CDR2 SYDVKM. Trimming stripped 6 bases from V and 9 bases from J, with 13 bases between. The DNA for the CDR3 is TGTGCCAGCAGCCTCGACAGGAGGACGCAGTATTTT. Its protein product is CASSLDRRTQYF.

V gene TRBV5-4 combines with J gene TRBJ1-2; D unresolved. Germline values: CDR1 SGHNT, CDR2 YYREEE (reference sequence). The CDR3 is 12 amino acids. V shed 0 bases and J shed 4 bases, with 4 bases lying between them. CDR3 sequence: CASSLASYGYTF. DNA of the CDR3: TGTGCCAGCAGCTTGGCCAGCTATGGCTACACCTTC.

This clone was counted only a few times. The chain is built from TRBV7-9 and TRBJ2-7, with 10 bases fitting TRBD2. The V segment lost 4 bases and the J segment 2 bases; nucleotides outside the gene matches: 2. This CDR3 region has 14 residues. From germline, CDR1 is SEHNR and CDR2 FQNEAQ (reference sequence). The CDR3 DNA follows: TGTGCCAGCAGCTACAGCGGGGGGGCCTACGAGCAGTACTTC. Amino acid sequence: CASSYSGGAYEQYF.

The chain has TRBV6-1 and TRBJ1-1; 12 bases agree with TRBD1. V lost 6 bases to trimming and J lost 0 bases; unmatched junction nucleotides: 2. The CDR3 is made up of 15 amino acids. Germline CDR1 is MNHNS and CDR2 is SASEGT. In nucleotides, the CDR3 is TGTGCCAGCAGCGGGGACAGGGGGCTGAACACTGAAGCTTTCTTT. Translated: CASSGDRGLNTEAFF.

The chain employs TRBV6-1 and TRBJ1-1; 9 bases are a match to TRBD1. Germline CDR1 MNHNS, CDR2 SASEGT. Unmatched junction bases numbered 5, after V lost 4 bases and J lost 11 bases. The CDR3 has 12 residues. Written as DNA, the CDR3 is TGTGCCAGCAGTGGGGGACAGGGCGAGGCTTTCTTT. This gives the protein CASSGGQGEAFF.

V is TRBV5-1 and J is TRBJ1-5; D ambiguous. V was cut by 1 base and J by 2 bases, with 7 bases left in between. Per the germline V gene, CDR1 is SGHRS and CDR2 is YFSETQ. The CDR3 is 14 residues long. The CDR3 nucleotides are TGCGCCAGCAGCTTGCTGCCAGGCAATCAGCCCCAGCATTTT. It yields the protein CASSLLPGNQPQHF.

This clone came up a few times. The genes are TRBV5-1 and TRBJ2-1, with 9 bases lining up with TRBD2. This CDR3 region has 16 residues. Germline CDR1 SGHRS, CDR2 YFSETQ. J gave up 6 bases and V 4 bases, and 11 bases lay outside the gene matches. For the CDR3, the DNA is TGCGCCAGCAGCCCCTTCGCGGGAGGGCCGGGCAATGAGCAGTTCTTC. Residues: CASSPFAGGPGNEQFF.

This chain links TRBV2 with TRBJ2-7, with 9 nucleotides matching TRBD1. V lost 3 bases, J lost 6 bases, and 12 bases stayed unmatched. The germline CDR1 and CDR2 sequences are SNHLY and FYNNEI. This CDR3 spans 16 amino acids. CDR3 DNA sequence: TGTGCCAGCAGTGAGCTCCCCGGGACAGGGAGTCGCGAGCAGTACTTC. Protein sequence: CASSELPGTGSREQYF.